This T cell receptor beta chain was found in a study of shared clonotypes between healthy human individuals. Study details: Donors consisted of two women and a few men between 18 and 49. Study findings and constraints: Shared clonotypes across all four donors exceeded non-shared ones in generation probability.

The V end was cut by 2 bases, the J end by 0 bases, with 10 bases between. The CDR3 length is 15 residues. Germline V gene lookup returns CDR1 MNHNS and CDR2 SASEGT. Nashville, Tennessee was home to all donors, who were Caucasian adults. Comment on this clone: Its cognate antigen is unknown.

Sorted-subset replicate PCRs used about 180 ng DNA, approximately 30,000 T cell genomes. TCRdb's copy holds only in-frame clones and misses some; the assay was immunoSEQ multiplex PCR. The repertoire holds approximately 2.5 million clones, with around nine tenths as singletons. The chain is built from TRBV6-1 and TRBJ1-1; D is perhaps TRBD1 (6 bases). This sequence originates from a man between 18 and 35 years old in good health. The sample was naive CD4+ T cells sorted from blood. Subset of the sample: CD45RA+ positively selected. The CDR3 protein is CASSEKQGMNTEAFF. The CDR3 DNA sequence: TGTGCCAGCAGTGAAAAGCAGGGGATGAACACTGAAGCTTTCTTT.